There are a few counts of the clone carrying this T cell receptor (beta chain). This sample was included in a study of neoadjuvant anti-PD-1 for oral cavity cancer. Germline values: CDR1 MNHEY, CDR2 SMNVEV (reference sequence). There are 13 residues in the CDR3. V was cut by 7 bases and J by 11 bases, with 15 bases left in between. Documented time point: after neoadjuvant nivolumab, at surgical resection. TCRdb's table, derived via immunoSEQ multiplex PCR, lists solely in-frame clones and lacks some. The sample gives 6,000 or so clones, around half of which show up once; 6% to 9% is in the top ten. Specimen: tumor tissue, collected after nivolumab (anti-PD-1) treatment. This TCR came from a person aged 35-80 years with oral cavity squamous cell carcinoma. The V call is TRBV27, the J call TRBJ1-6; D possibly corresponds to TRBD1 (6 bases). CDR3 protein: CASKVGGSPPLHF. The CDR3 DNA reads TGTGCCAGCAAAGTCGGGGGCTCACCACCCCTCCACTTT.